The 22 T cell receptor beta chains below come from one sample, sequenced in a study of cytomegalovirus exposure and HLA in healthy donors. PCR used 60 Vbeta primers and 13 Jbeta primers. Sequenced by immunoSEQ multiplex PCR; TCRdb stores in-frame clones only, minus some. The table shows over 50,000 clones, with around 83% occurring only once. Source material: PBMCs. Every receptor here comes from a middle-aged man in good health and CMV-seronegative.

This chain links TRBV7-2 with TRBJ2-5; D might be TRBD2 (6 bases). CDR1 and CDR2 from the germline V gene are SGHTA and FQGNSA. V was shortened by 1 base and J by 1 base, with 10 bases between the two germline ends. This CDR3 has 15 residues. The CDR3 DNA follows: TGTGCCAGCAGCTTAGGCGGGGAATCCCAAGAGACCCAGTACTTC. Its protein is CASSLGGESQETQYF.

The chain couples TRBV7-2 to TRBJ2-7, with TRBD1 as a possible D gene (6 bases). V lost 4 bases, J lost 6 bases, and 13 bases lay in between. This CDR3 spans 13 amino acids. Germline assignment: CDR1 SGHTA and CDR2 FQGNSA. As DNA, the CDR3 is TGTGCCAGCAGCTCCGAAATAGGGGGCGAGCAGTACTTC. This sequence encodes CASSSEIGGEQYF.

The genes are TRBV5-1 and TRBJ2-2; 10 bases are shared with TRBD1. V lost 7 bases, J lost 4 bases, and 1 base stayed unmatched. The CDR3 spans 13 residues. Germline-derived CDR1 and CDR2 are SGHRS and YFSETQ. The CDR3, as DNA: TGCGCCAGCCGGACAGGGGGCACCGGGGAGCTGTTTTTT. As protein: CASRTGGTGELFF.

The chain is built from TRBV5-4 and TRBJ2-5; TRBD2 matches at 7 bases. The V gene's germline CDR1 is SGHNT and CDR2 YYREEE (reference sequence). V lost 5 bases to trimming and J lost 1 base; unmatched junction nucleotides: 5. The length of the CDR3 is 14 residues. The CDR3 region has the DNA TGTGCCAGCAGGAGGGACTACCTCCAAGAGACCCAGTACTTC. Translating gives CASRRDYLQETQYF.

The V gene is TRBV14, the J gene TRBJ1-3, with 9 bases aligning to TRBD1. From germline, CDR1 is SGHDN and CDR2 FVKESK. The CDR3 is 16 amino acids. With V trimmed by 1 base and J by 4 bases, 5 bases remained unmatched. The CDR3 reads CASSQAGTGIGNTIYF. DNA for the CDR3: TGTGCCAGCAGCCAAGCCGGGACAGGGATCGGAAACACCATATATTTT.

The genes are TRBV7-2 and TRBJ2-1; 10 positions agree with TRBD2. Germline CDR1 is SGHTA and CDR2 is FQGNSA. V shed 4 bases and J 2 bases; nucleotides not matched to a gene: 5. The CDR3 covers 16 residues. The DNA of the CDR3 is TGTGCCAGCAGCTCCAGAGCGGGGGGGACCTACAATGAGCAGTTCTTC. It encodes CASSSRAGGTYNEQFF.

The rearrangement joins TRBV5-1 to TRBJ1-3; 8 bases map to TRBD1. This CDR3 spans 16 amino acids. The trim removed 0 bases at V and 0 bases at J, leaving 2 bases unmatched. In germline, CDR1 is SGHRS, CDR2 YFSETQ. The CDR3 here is CASSLGTGPSGNTIYF. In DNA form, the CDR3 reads TGCGCCAGCAGCTTGGGGACAGGGCCCTCTGGAAACACCATATATTTT.

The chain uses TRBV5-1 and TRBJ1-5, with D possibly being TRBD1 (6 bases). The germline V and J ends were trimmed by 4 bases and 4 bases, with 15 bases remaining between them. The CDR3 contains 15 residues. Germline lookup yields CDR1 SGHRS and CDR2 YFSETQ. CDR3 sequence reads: CASSTAQQGNQPQHF. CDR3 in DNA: TGCGCCAGCAGCACCGCCCAACAGGGAAATCAGCCCCAGCATTTT.

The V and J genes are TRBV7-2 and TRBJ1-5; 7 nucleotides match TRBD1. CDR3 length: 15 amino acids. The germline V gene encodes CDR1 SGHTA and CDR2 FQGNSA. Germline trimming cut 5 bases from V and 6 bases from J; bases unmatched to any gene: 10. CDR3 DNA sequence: TGTGCCAGCAGCGGCACAGGGGTTGGAGGTCAGCCCCAGCATTTT. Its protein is CASSGTGVGGQPQHF.

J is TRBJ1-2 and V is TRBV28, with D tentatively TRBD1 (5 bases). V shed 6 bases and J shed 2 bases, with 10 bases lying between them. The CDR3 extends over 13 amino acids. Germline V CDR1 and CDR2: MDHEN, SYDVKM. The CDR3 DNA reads TGTGCCAGCAGCTGGGGCAGGAACTATGGCTACACCTTC. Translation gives CASSWGRNYGYTF.

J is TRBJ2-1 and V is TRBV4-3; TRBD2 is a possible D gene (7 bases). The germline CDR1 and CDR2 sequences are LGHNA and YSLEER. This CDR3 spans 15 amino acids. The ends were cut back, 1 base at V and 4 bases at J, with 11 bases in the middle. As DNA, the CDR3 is TGCGCCAGCAGCCAAGGGACTAGGGGGTACAATGAGCAGTTCTTC. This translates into CASSQGTRGYNEQFF.

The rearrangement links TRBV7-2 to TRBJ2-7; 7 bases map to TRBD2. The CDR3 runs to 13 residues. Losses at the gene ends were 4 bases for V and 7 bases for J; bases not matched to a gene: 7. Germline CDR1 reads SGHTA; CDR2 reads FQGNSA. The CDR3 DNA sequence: TGTGCCAGCAGCTCTAGCTTTAGCGGGGAGCAGTACTTC. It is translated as CASSSSFSGEQYF. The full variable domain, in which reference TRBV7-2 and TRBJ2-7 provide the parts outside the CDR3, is GAGVSQSPSNKVTEKGKDVELRCDPISGHTALYWYRQSLGQGLEFLIYFQGNSAPDKSGLPSDRFSAERTGGSVSTLTIQRTQQEDSAVYLCASSSSFSGEQYFGPGTRLTVT.

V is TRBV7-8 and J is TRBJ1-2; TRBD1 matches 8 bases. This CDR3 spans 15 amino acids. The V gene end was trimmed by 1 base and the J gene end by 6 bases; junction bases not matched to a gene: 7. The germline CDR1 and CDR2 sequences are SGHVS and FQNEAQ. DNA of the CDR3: TGTGCCAGCAGCTTAGGCGGCAGGGGGCTTAATGGCTACACCTTC. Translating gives CASSLGGRGLNGYTF. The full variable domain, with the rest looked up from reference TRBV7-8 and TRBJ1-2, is GAGVSQSPRYKVAKRGQDVALRCDPISGHVSLFWYQQALGQGPEFLTYFQNEAQLDKSGLPSDRFFAERPEGSVSTLKIQRTQQEDSAVYLCASSLGGRGLNGYTFGSGTRLTVV.

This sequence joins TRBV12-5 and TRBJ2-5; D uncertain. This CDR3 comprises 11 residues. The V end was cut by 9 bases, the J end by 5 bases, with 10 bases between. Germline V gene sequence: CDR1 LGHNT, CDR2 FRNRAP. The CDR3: CARHFGETQYF. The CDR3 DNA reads TGTGCTAGACACTTCGGGGAGACCCAGTACTTC.

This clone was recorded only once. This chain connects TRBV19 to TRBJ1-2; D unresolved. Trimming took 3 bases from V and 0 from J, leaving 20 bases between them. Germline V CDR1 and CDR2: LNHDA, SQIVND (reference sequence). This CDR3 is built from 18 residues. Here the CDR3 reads CASSIQLFFGEANYGYTF. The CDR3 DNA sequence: TGTGCCAGTAGTATCCAACTCTTTTTCGGGGAAGCTAACTATGGCTACACCTTC.

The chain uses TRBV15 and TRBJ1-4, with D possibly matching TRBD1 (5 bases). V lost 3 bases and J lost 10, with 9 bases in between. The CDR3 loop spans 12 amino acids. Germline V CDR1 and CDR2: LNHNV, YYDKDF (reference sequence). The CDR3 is CATSSRQGKLFF. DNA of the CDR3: TGTGCCACCAGCAGTCGTCAGGGAAAACTGTTTTTT.

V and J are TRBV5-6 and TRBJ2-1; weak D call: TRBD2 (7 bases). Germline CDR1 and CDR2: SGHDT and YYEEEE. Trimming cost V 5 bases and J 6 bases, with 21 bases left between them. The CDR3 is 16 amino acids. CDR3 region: CASSPVGGATGNEQFF. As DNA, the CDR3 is TGTGCCAGCAGTCCGGTTGGGGGGGCGACGGGCAATGAGCAGTTCTTC.

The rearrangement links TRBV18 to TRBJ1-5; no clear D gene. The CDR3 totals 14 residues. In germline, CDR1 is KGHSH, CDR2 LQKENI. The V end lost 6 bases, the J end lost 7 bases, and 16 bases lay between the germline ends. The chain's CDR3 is CASSSVPSDQPQHF. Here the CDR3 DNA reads TGTGCCAGCTCTAGCGTCCCGAGCGACCAGCCCCAGCATTTT.

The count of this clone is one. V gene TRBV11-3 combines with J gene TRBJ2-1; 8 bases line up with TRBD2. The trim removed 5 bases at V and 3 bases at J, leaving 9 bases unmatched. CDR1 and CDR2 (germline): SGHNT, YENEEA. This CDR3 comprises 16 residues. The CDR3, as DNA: TGTGCCAGCAGCCCCCACGCCGCGGGGGGCTACAATGAGCAGTTCTTC. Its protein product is CASSPHAAGGYNEQFF. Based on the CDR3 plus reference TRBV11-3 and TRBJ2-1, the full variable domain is EAGVVQSPRYKIIEKKQPVAFWCNPISGHNTLYWYLQNLGQGPELLIRYENEEAVDDSQLPKDRFSAERLKGVDSTLKIQPAELGDSAVYLCASSPHAAGGYNEQFFGPGTRLTVL.

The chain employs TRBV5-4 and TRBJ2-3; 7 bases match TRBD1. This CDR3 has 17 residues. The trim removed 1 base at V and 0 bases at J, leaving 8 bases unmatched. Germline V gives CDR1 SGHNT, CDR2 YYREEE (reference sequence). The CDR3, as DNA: TGTGCCAGCAGCTTGAGAAGGGGGCTACCTAGCACAGATACGCAGTATTTT. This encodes CASSLRRGLPSTDTQYF.

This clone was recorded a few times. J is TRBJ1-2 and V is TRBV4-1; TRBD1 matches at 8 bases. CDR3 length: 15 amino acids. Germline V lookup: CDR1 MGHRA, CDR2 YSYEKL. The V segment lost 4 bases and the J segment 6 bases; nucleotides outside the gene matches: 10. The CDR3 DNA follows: TGCGCCAGCAGCCCAGACAGGACAGGGATAGATGGCTACACCTTC. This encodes CASSPDRTGIDGYTF.

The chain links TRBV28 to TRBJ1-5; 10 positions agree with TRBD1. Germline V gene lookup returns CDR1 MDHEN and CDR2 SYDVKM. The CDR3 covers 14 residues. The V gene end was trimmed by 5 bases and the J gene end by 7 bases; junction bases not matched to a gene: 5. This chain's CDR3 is CASSPTGGGQPQHF. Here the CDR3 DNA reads TGTGCCAGCAGTCCGACAGGGGGCGGCCAGCCCCAGCATTTT.